One and the same sample provided the 18 T cell receptor beta chains below, sequenced in a study of T cells in Graves' hyperthyroidism and ophthalmopathy. It was RNA transcripts that yielded the amplified TCR beta CDR3 regions. When the TCR CDR3 underwent first-round RT-PCR, the HTBI primer set was used. TCRdb re-derived calls from the multiplex PCR reads in MiXCR, one entry per CDR3 protein. The repertoire holds 400,000 to 500,000 distinct CDR3 sequences, approximately 15% seen once, with under 20% in the top ten. Sequencing input: blood. These receptors all stem from a woman between 18 and 29 years old with Graves' hyperthyroidism.

This clonotype was observed a handful of times. One base away lies a much larger clone, so this may be a sequencing read error. V gene TRBV20-1 combines with J gene TRBJ2-1; D may correspond to TRBD1 or TRBD2 (5 bases each). V shed 2 bases and J shed 5 bases, with 16 bases lying between them. The CDR3 runs to 15 residues. Per germline, CDR1 DFQATT and CDR2 SNEGSKA (reference sequence). This CDR3 is CSARTRFGGDNEQFF. The DNA of the CDR3 is TGCAGTGCTAGAACGAGGTTTGGGGGTGACAATGAGCAGTTCTTC.

The chain combines TRBV30 with TRBJ2-7; TRBD2 agrees at 7 bases. The CDR3 consists of 15 residues. V was pared by 3 bases and J by 4 bases, with 12 bases of the junction left unmatched. CDR1 GTSNPN and CDR2 SVGIG come from the germline V gene (reference sequence). The CDR3 loop reads CAWRPPGLGTYEQYF. CDR3 sequence (DNA): TGTGCCTGGAGACCCCCAGGACTAGGGACTTACGAGCAGTACTTC.

The sample holds many counts of this clonotype. The chain joins TRBV2 to TRBJ1-1, with unresolved D. V was shortened by 7 bases and J by 1 base, with 7 bases between the two germline ends. The germline V gene encodes CDR1 SNHLY and CDR2 FYNNEI. The CDR3 is 12 residues long. The DNA for the CDR3 is TGTGCCAGCAAGGTCCCGAACACTGAAGCTTTCTTT. Protein: CASKVPNTEAFF.

This chain links TRBV5-1 with TRBJ2-3; tentative D call: TRBD2 (6 bases). This CDR3 has 14 residues. In germline, CDR1 is SGHRS, CDR2 YFSETQ. V was cut by 1 base and J by 2 bases, with 8 bases left in between. The CDR3 protein is CASSLLAHTDTQYF. The DNA for the CDR3 is TGCGCCAGCAGCTTGCTAGCGCACACAGATACGCAGTATTTT.

This clonotype was counted a few times. J is TRBJ2-5 and V is TRBV6-1; 7 bases line up with TRBD2. This CDR3 has 13 amino acids. Germline V gene sequence: CDR1 MNHNS, CDR2 SASEGT. With 1 base clipped from V and 7 bases from J, the junction kept 3 bases outside the gene matches. The CDR3 reads CASSEGLAVTQYF. The DNA of the CDR3 is TGTGCCAGCAGTGAAGGGCTAGCGGTGACCCAGTACTTC.

This clonotype occurred many times. CDR3 sequence (DNA): TGTGCCAGCAGTTTCCTTAACGGCTATAATTCACCCCTCCACTTT. This encodes CASSFLNGYNSPLHF. The V gene is TRBV28, the J gene TRBJ1-6; D is unresolved. CDR1 is MDHEN, CDR2 SYDVKM, per germline. Trimming pared 3 bases from V and 3 bases from J, leaving 9 bases between. The CDR3 loop spans 15 amino acids.

Many counts were recorded for this clonotype. This rearrangement joins TRBV11-1 to TRBJ2-1; 13 bases agree with TRBD2. The germline V gene has CDR1 SGHAT and CDR2 FQDESV (reference sequence). This CDR3 contains 16 residues. V lost 2 bases and J lost 6; bases outside the gene matches: 4. The CDR3 protein is CASSLILAGGGNEQFF. CDR3 nucleotide sequence: TGTGCCAGCAGCTTAATACTAGCGGGAGGGGGCAATGAGCAGTTCTTC. Combining the CDR3 with reference TRBV11-1 and TRBJ2-1 gives the whole variable domain EAEVAQSPRYKITEKSQAVAFWCDPISGHATLYWYRQILGQGPELLVQFQDESVVDDSQLPKDRFSAERLKGVDSTLKIQPAELGDSAMYLCASSLILAGGGNEQFFGPGTRLTVL.

Many counts were recorded for this clonotype. The rearrangement uses TRBV18 and TRBJ2-7; TRBD1 aligns across 7 bases. V lost 3 bases, J lost 2 bases, and 7 bases stayed unmatched. CDR3 length: 15 residues. Germline-derived CDR1 and CDR2 are KGHSH and LQKENI. In DNA, the CDR3 is TGTGCCAGCTCACCGGACAGGTTCCCCACCTACGAGCAGTACTTC. It is translated as CASSPDRFPTYEQYF. The whole variable domain, filled in from reference TRBV18 and TRBJ2-7, reads NAGVMQNPRHLVRRRGQEARLRCSPMKGHSHVYWYRQLPEEGLKFMVYLQKENIIDESGMPKERFSAEFPKEGPSILRIQQVVRGDSAAYFCASSPDRFPTYEQYFGPGTRLTVT.

The chain carries TRBV4-2 and TRBJ1-6; the D is unclear. Germline lookup yields CDR1 LGHNA and CDR2 YNFKEQ. V dropped 2 bases and J dropped 8 bases, with 19 bases sitting between them. CDR3 size: 17 residues. The CDR3 region is CASSQYAGVGMDSPLHF. CDR3 coding DNA: TGTGCCAGCAGCCAATACGCGGGCGTCGGTATGGATTCACCCCTCCACTTT.

The rearrangement joins TRBV6-1 to TRBJ1-5; TRBD1 is a possible D gene (6 bases). The CDR3 totals 15 residues. V was shortened by 6 bases and J by 0 bases, with 12 bases between the two germline ends. The germline gives CDR1 MNHNS, CDR2 SASEGT. CDR3 residues: CASREDRYSNQPQHF. CDR3 sequence (DNA): TGTGCCAGCAGGGAGGACAGATATAGCAATCAGCCCCAGCATTTT.

This clonotype was observed many times. DNA for the CDR3: TGTGCCATCAGGGGGGTCCCGGGACAGGGGGCGAACACTGAAGCTTTCTTT. It is translated as CAIRGVPGQGANTEAFF. The chain carries TRBV10-3 and TRBJ1-1, with 12 positions matching TRBD1. V was pared by 6 bases and J by 1 base, with 9 bases of the junction left unmatched. The CDR3 runs to 17 residues. Germline CDR1 is ENHRY and CDR2 is SYGVKD.

This CDR3 reads CSSPRTSGRNNEQFF. DNA for the CDR3: TGCAGTTCCCCCCGGACTAGCGGGAGAAATAATGAGCAGTTCTTC. This chain links TRBV20-1 with TRBJ2-1; 13 positions match TRBD2. After removal of 8 bases from V and 7 bases from J, the junction contained 11 bases not matched to a gene. Germline lookup yields CDR1 DFQATT and CDR2 SNEGSKA (reference sequence). This CDR3 comprises 15 residues.

This clonotype was recorded at least ten times. The chain has TRBV27 and TRBJ2-5, with TRBD2 as a possible D gene (6 bases). This CDR3 has 11 residues. V was cut by 2 bases and J by 14 bases, with 12 bases left in between. Germline assignment: CDR1 MNHEY and CDR2 SMNVEV (reference sequence). This CDR3 reads CASSLGGREYF. CDR3 sequence (DNA): TGTGCCAGCAGTTTAGGAGGGAGAGAATACTTC.

This clonotype was counted many times. The V gene is TRBV12-3 or TRBV12-4, the J gene TRBJ1-6, with 10 bases aligning to TRBD1. V gave up 6 bases and J gave up 9 bases; unmatched junction bases: 5. The CDR3 is made up of 14 amino acids. CDR3 in amino acids: CASSSTGGGSPLHF. For the CDR3, the DNA is TGTGCCAGCAGCTCGACAGGGGGCGGTTCACCCCTCCACTTT.

On this clonotype: A much larger clonotype is one base distant, so this may be a read error. The J gene is TRBJ2-1, the V gene TRBV12-5; TRBD2 matches 9 bases. The CDR3 is 16 amino acids. Germline lookup yields CDR1 LGHNT and CDR2 FRNRAP. CDR3 protein: CASGLVLREGWNEQLF. CDR3 DNA sequence: TGTGCTAGTGGTTTGGTTTTGCGGGAGGGCTGGAATGAGCAGCTCTTC.

The CDR3 here is CASSNGGEKLFF. The CDR3 coding sequence is TGTGCCAGCAGCAACGGGGGGGAAAAACTGTTTTTT. The chain couples TRBV3-1 to TRBJ1-4; weak D call: TRBD1 (5 bases). The CDR3 is 12 residues long. Trimming cost V 5 bases and J 8 bases, with 9 bases left between them. Looked up from germline, CDR1 is LGHDT and CDR2 is YNNKEL (reference sequence). Supplemented by reference TRBV3-1 and TRBJ1-4, the full variable domain reads DTAVSQTPKYLVTQMGNDKSIKCEQNLGHDTMYWYKQDSKKFLKIMFSYNNKELIINETVPNRFSPKSPDKAHLNLHINSLELGDSAVYFCASSNGGEKLFFGSGTQLSVL.

This clonotype has a count of ten or more. The chain joins TRBV27 to TRBJ2-1; D may be TRBD2 (5 bases). V was shortened by 0 bases and J by 9 bases, with 6 bases between the two germline ends. This CDR3 has 12 residues. The germline V gene encodes CDR1 MNHEY and CDR2 SMNVEV (reference sequence). Here the CDR3 DNA reads TGTGCCAGCAGTTTATCAGGACTTGAGCAGTTCTTC. Translated: CASSLSGLEQFF.

At least ten counts were recorded for this clonotype. The V call is TRBV24-1, the J call TRBJ2-2; D not resolved. V was pared by 6 bases and J by 8 bases, with 12 bases between. CDR1 and CDR2 (germline): KGHDR, SFDVKD. CDR3 length equals 13 residues. DNA of the CDR3: TGTGCCACCAGTCCCCCTTCAGAGGGGGAGCTGTTTTTT. It codes for CATSPPSEGELFF.